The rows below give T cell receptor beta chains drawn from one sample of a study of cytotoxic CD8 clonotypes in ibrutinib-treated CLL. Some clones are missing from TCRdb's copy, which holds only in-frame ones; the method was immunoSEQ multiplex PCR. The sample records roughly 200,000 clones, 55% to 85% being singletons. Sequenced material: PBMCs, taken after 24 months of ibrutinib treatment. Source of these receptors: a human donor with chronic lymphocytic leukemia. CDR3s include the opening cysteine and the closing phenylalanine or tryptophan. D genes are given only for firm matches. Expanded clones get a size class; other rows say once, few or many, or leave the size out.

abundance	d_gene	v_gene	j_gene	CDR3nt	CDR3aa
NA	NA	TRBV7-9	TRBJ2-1	TGTGCCAGCGGCGCTCCCAGCTCCTACAATGAGCAGTTCTTC	CASGAPSSYNEQFF
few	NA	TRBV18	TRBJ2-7	TGTGCCAGCTCACCCACACAAAAATACGAGCAGTACTTC	CASSPTQKYEQYF
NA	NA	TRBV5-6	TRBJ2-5	TGTGCCAGCAGCCCTGATTGGGCTGCGGAGACCCAGTACTTC	CASSPDWAAETQYF
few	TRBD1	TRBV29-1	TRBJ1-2	TGCAGCGTTGTCCTTGGACAGGGGAACTATGGCTACACCTTC	CSVVLGQGNYGYTF
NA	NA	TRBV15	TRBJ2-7	TGTGCCACCAGCAGAATATTGGGGTTAATGGGGGGTTATGGCGAGCAGTACTTC	CATSRILGLMGGYGEQYF
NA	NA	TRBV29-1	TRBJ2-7	TGCAGCGTTGAAGATCTGCGGGGACAGATTACATACGAGCAGTACTTC	CSVEDLRGQITYEQYF
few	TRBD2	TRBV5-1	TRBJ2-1	TGCGCCAGCAGCTTGACTAGCGGGAGGATGGGTGAGCAGTTCTTC	CASSLTSGRMGEQFF
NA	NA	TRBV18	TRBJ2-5	TGTGCCAGCTCGCTTTCAGGGTTCCAAGAGACCCAGTACTTC	CASSLSGFQETQYF
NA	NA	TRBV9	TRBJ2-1	TGTGCCAGCAGCTCCAGGCTGGACAATGAGCAGTTCTTC	CASSSRLDNEQFF
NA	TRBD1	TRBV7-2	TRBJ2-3	TGTGCCAGCAGCTTTAACAGGGGGCGCGCTTCCGCAGATACGCAGTATTTT	CASSFNRGRASADTQYF
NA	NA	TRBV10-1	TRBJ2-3	TGCGCCAGCAGGGGGACGCCTTGGGATACGCAGTATTTT	CASRGTPWDTQYF
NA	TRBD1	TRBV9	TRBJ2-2	TGTGCCAGCAGCGACGACCCTACGCCGGGACAGGGGGCAAAATTAAACACCGGGGAGCTGTTTTTT	CASSDDPTPGQGAKLNTGELFF
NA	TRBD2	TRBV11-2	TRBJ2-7	TGTGCCAGCAGCTTAGCTCTGGCGGGAGGCTACGAGCAGTACTTC	CASSLALAGGYEQYF
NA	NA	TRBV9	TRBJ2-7	TGTGCCAGCAGCCCAGGGGGGAGCGGCTCCTACGAGCAGTACTTC	CASSPGGSGSYEQYF
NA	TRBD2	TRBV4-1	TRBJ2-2	TGCGCCAGCAGCCAAGATCGGCGGGAGGTGGGGAACACCGGGGAGCTGTTTTTT	CASSQDRREVGNTGELFF
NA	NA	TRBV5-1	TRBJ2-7	TGCGCCAGCAGCCGCGGGGCAACCGGGGCTTCCTACGAGCAGTACTTC	CASSRGATGASYEQYF
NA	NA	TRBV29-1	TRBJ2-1	TGCAGCGTTTCGGGGAGAGGGTTCGACAATGAGCAGTTCTTC	CSVSGRGFDNEQFF
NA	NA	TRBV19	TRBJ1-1	TGTGCCAGTAGTCAGACAGGAGCGAACACTGAAGCTTTCTTT	CASSQTGANTEAFF
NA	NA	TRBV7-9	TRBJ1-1	TGTGCCAGCAGCTTGGAGGGACTCTTGAACACTGAAGCTTTCTTT	CASSLEGLLNTEAFF
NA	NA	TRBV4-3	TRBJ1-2	TGCGCCAGCAGCCAAGACTCCATGCTGGACTATGGCTACACCTTC	CASSQDSMLDYGYTF
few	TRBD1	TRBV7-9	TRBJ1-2	TGTGCCAGCAGCTCCCTCGACAGGGAGGGCCATGGCTACACCTTC	CASSSLDREGHGYTF
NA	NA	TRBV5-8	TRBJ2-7	TGTGCCAGCAGCTTGGGGGTAGGGGGTTACGAGCAGTACTTC	CASSLGVGGYEQYF
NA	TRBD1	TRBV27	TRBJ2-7	TGTGCCAGCAGTCCTTCCGGGACAGGGTACTACGAGCAGTACTTC	CASSPSGTGYYEQYF
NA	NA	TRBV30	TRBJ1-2	TGTGCCTGGAAGGAGCAGGGGTTCTTAGGCTACACCTTC	CAWKEQGFLGYTF
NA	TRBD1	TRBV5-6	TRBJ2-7	TGTGCCAGCAGCTCGGACCCAGGGGGTAGCGAGCAGTACTTC	CASSSDPGGSEQYF
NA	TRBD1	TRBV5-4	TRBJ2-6	TGTGCCAGCAGCTTGGCCCTCACAGGGGTCTCTGGGGCCAACGTCCTGACTTTC	CASSLALTGVSGANVLTF
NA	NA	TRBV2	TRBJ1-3	TGTGCCAGCAGTGGGTACACCATATATTTT	CASSGYTIYF
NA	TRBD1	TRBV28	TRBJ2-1	TGTGCCAGCAGTTCCCGACAGGGGAACTACAATGAGCAGTTCTTC	CASSSRQGNYNEQFF